Shown below are 30 T cell receptor beta chains from a single sample sequenced in a study of blood T cell repertoires in COVID-19. The protocol was immunoSEQ multiplex PCR, while the TCRdb copy is restricted to in-frame clones and leaves out a portion. The data show around 300,000 clones, about 83% seen once. The sequenced sample consisted of PBMCs or T cells enriched from blood (not recorded which). These receptors all come from a woman aged 35 to 49 who had recovered from COVID-19.

The chain has TRBV7-2 and TRBJ2-1; the D is unclear. V shed 5 bases and J shed 10 bases, with 15 bases lying between them. The CDR3 contains 13 residues. Germline CDR1 and CDR2: SGHTA and FQGNSA. The CDR3 coding sequence is TGTGCCAGCAGCCCAGACCCGGGTGGGGAGCAGTTCTTC. It translates to CASSPDPGGEQFF.

The gene calls are TRBV12-3 or TRBV12-4 and TRBJ1-2; 10 nucleotides agree with TRBD1. V shed 6 bases and J 8 bases; nucleotides not matched to a gene: 6. The CDR3 runs 13 residues. The CDR3: CASSHDRGRGYTF. The CDR3 coding sequence is TGTGCCAGCAGCCATGACAGGGGGCGAGGCTACACCTTC.

This chain uses TRBV21-1 with TRBJ2-3; TRBD2 is taken as the D call from the table, unchecked against the DNA. TRBV21-1 is classified as a pseudogene. The CDR3 extends over 15 amino acids. CDR3: CASSGGTSGADTQYF. In nucleotides, the CDR3 is TGTGCCAGCAGCGGCGGGACTAGCGGGGCAGATACGCAGTATTTT.

The V gene is TRBV6-5, the J gene TRBJ1-5, with D perhaps matching TRBD1 (6 bases). The CDR3 has 14 amino acids. CDR1 and CDR2 from the germline V gene are MNHEY and SVGAGI. The V gene lost 6 bases and the J gene lost 1 base, with 10 bases spanning the gap. CDR3 bases: TGTGCCAGCAGCCGGCAGGGGAGCAATCAGCCCCAGCATTTT. This codes for CASSRQGSNQPQHF.

The rearrangement joins TRBV6-5 to TRBJ1-2; D is perhaps TRBD1 (5 bases). With 6 bases removed from V and 5 bases from J, the gap between germline ends came to 13 bases. The germline V gene encodes CDR1 MNHEY and CDR2 SVGAGI. This CDR3 has 13 amino acids. In nucleotides, the CDR3 is TGTGCCAGCAGCCCGGACGGGGGGTATGGCTACACCTTC. It is translated as CASSPDGGYGYTF.

The chain carries TRBV12-3 or TRBV12-4 and TRBJ1-2; D unresolved. V lost 4 bases to trimming and J lost 6 bases, with 9 bases between them. This CDR3 is 12 amino acids long. The CDR3 protein is CASSYRYHGYTF. The CDR3 DNA reads as TGTGCCAGCAGTTATCGGTATCATGGCTACACCTTC.

The rearrangement links TRBV18 to TRBJ1-2; maybe TRBD1 (5 bases). The length of the CDR3 is 14 residues. Germline V gene sequence: CDR1 KGHSH, CDR2 LQKENI. Trimming pared 5 bases from V and 3 bases from J, leaving 13 bases between. The DNA of the CDR3 is TGTGCCAGCTCAACATTTCAGGGTGACTATGGCTACACCTTC. It codes for CASSTFQGDYGYTF. The entire variable domain, with the rest obtained from reference TRBV18 and TRBJ1-2, is as follows: NAGVMQNPRHLVRRRGQEARLRCSPMKGHSHVYWYRQLPEEGLKFMVYLQKENIIDESGMPKERFSAEFPKEGPSILRIQQVVRGDSAAYFCASSTFQGDYGYTFGSGTRLTVV.

The chain links TRBV12-3 or TRBV12-4 to TRBJ1-2; D ambiguous. The CDR3 runs to 12 residues. Between the trimmed V and J ends, which lost 1 base and 8 bases, there was a span of 8 bases. The CDR3 sequence: CASSLVGWGYTF. CDR3 sequence (DNA): TGTGCCAGCAGTTTAGTCGGTTGGGGCTACACCTTC.

The chain joins TRBV27 to TRBJ2-3; D perhaps matches TRBD1 (6 bases). The germline V gene encodes CDR1 MNHEY and CDR2 SMNVEV (reference sequence). The CDR3 runs 14 residues. V was trimmed by 5 bases and J by 6 bases, leaving 15 bases between them. CDR3 protein: CASSTRTELDTQYF. The CDR3 coding sequence is TGTGCCAGCAGTACCAGGACAGAGTTGGATACGCAGTATTTT.

V usage is TRBV3-1 (or the pseudogene TRBV3-2) and J usage is TRBJ2-5, with 15 bases lining up with TRBD2. The CDR3 contains 20 residues. V was pared by 1 base and J by 5 bases, with 14 bases of the junction left unmatched. CDR1 and CDR2 (germline): LGHDT, YNNKEL (reference sequence). The CDR3 DNA sequence: TGTGCCAGCAGCCAAGGGGCTCCGGGACTAGCGGGAGGCACCGGGGAGACCCAGTACTTC. Translation gives CASSQGAPGLAGGTGETQYF.

This sequence joins TRBV4-2 and TRBJ2-7, with 13 bases that match TRBD2. Germline V lookup: CDR1 LGHNA, CDR2 YNFKEQ. This CDR3 is built from 18 residues. V lost 4 bases, J lost 2 bases, and 11 bases stayed unmatched. CDR3 nucleotide sequence: TGTGCCAGCAGCCCCGGAAGGGGGACTAGCGGGAATACCTACGAGCAGTACTTC. This codes for CASSPGRGTSGNTYEQYF.

The chain recombines TRBV18 with TRBJ2-7; 9 bases agree with TRBD2. This CDR3 is 16 amino acids long. Losses at the gene ends were 5 bases for V and 6 bases for J; bases not matched to a gene: 14. In germline, CDR1 is KGHSH, CDR2 LQKENI. CDR3: CASSRTLAGENGEQYF. CDR3 nucleotide sequence: TGTGCCAGCTCAAGAACATTAGCGGGAGAGAACGGCGAGCAGTACTTC.

This chain joins TRBV19 and TRBJ2-2, with TRBD2 as a possible D gene (6 bases). Trimming cost V 7 bases and J 0 bases, with 15 bases left between them. Germline V gives CDR1 LNHDA, CDR2 SQIVND (reference sequence). This CDR3 comprises 16 residues. This CDR3 reads CASTLAWGANTGELFF. The CDR3 DNA reads TGTGCCAGTACCTTGGCGTGGGGGGCGAACACCGGGGAGCTGTTTTTT.

The sample holds one count of this clone. The rearrangement uses TRBV28 and TRBJ1-2; tentative D call: TRBD1 (5 bases). CDR3 length: 13 amino acids. Per germline, CDR1 MDHEN and CDR2 SYDVKM. V shed 7 bases and J shed 9 bases, with 18 bases lying between them. The CDR3 here is CASTNGRGGSYTF. DNA of the CDR3: TGTGCCAGCACCAACGGGAGGGGTGGAAGCTACACCTTC.

The rearrangement joins TRBV19 to TRBJ1-2, with D possibly TRBD1 on 6 matching bases. V was clipped by 4 bases and J by 7 bases, with 13 bases between them. CDR3 length equals 13 residues. Germline V CDR1 and CDR2: LNHDA, SQIVND (reference sequence). CDR3 sequence reads: CASSTRGFGGYTF. The CDR3 DNA is TGTGCCAGTAGTACCAGGGGATTTGGTGGCTACACCTTC.

V is TRBV4-3 and J is TRBJ1-3; D unresolved. Per germline, CDR1 LGHNA and CDR2 YSLEER. The CDR3 has 16 amino acids. Trimming removed 0 bases from V and 0 bases from J, with 9 bases in between. CDR3 in amino acids: CASSQEIGFSGNTIYF. CDR3 bases: TGCGCCAGCAGCCAAGAGATCGGGTTCTCTGGAAACACCATATATTTT.

The chain carries TRBV28 and TRBJ2-7; TRBD2 might be the D (8 bases). V was trimmed by 8 bases and J by 2 bases, leaving 13 bases between them. The CDR3 extends over 13 amino acids. The V gene's germline CDR1 is MDHEN and CDR2 SYDVKM. In DNA, the CDR3 is TGTGCCAGCCACGGGAGGGGGCCCTACGAGCAGTACTTC. This sequence encodes CASHGRGPYEQYF.

This chain links TRBV5-1 with TRBJ2-4; tentative D call: TRBD1 (5 bases). This CDR3 spans 22 amino acids. The germline V and J ends were trimmed by 4 bases and 1 base, with 33 bases remaining between them. Germline V gene sequence: CDR1 SGHRS, CDR2 YFSETQ. The CDR3 coding sequence is TGCGCCAGCAGCGTGGCGTTCAGGGCAAGCCTATCATTCCTCGTGGCCAAAAACATTCAGTACTTC. It yields the protein CASSVAFRASLSFLVAKNIQYF.

The chain joins TRBV7-2 to TRBJ2-4; no firm D call. Germline CDR1 reads SGHTA; CDR2 reads FQGNSA. There are 11 residues in the CDR3. Between the trimmed V and J ends, which lost 5 bases and 6 bases, there was a span of 5 bases. The CDR3 is CASSLTNIQYF. In nucleotides, the CDR3 is TGTGCCAGCAGCCTAACAAACATTCAGTACTTC.

CDR3 amino acids: CASTGQGTDTQYF. The CDR3 DNA reads as TGTGCCAGCACCGGACAGGGCACAGATACGCAGTATTTT. The rearrangement uses TRBV12-3 or TRBV12-4 and TRBJ2-3; 7 nucleotides align to TRBD1. CDR3 length: 13 amino acids. Trimming cost V 7 bases and J 1 base; bases outside gene matches: 2.

This chain uses TRBV19 with TRBJ1-1; TRBD1 might be the D (6 bases). The germline V and J ends were trimmed by 5 bases and 1 base, with 17 bases remaining between them. CDR1 LNHDA and CDR2 SQIVND come from the germline V gene (reference sequence). The length of the CDR3 is 16 residues. The CDR3 nucleotides read TGTGCCAGTAGTGCTCCGACAGGCCAAGCGAACACTGAAGCTTTCTTT. This codes for CASSAPTGQANTEAFF.

The V call is TRBV28, the J call TRBJ2-7; D not resolved. Germline V gene lookup returns CDR1 MDHEN and CDR2 SYDVKM. This CDR3 spans 15 amino acids. The ends were cut back, 2 bases at V and 2 bases at J, with 13 bases in the middle. The CDR3 bases are TGTGCCAGCAGTTTAGAGGCTGGCTTCACCTACGAGCAGTACTTC. This sequence encodes CASSLEAGFTYEQYF. The variable domain in full, with the rest retrieved from reference TRBV28 and TRBJ2-7, is DVKVTQSSRYLVKRTGEKVFLECVQDMDHENMFWYRQDPGLGLRLIYFSYDVKMKEKGDIPEGYSVSREKKERFSLILESASTNQTSMYLCASSLEAGFTYEQYFGPGTRLTVT.

This chain joins TRBV5-1 and TRBJ2-1, with TRBD1 matching 8 bases. The CDR3 has 15 amino acids. From germline, CDR1 is SGHRS and CDR2 YFSETQ. The junction had 5 bases not matched to a gene; V was cut back by 4 bases and J by 2 bases. CDR3 coding DNA: TGCGCCAGCAGCATAGGACAGGGTACCTACAATGAGCAGTTCTTC. Its protein product is CASSIGQGTYNEQFF.

This chain links TRBV25-1 with TRBJ1-6, with a tentative D call TRBD1 (5 bases). Per the germline V gene, CDR1 is MGHDK and CDR2 is SYGVNS. This CDR3 spans 14 amino acids. V lost 6 bases and J lost 5, with 11 bases in between. CDR3 in amino acids: CASRTTADNSPLHF. The CDR3 DNA reads as TGTGCCAGCAGGACGACAGCCGATAATTCACCCCTCCACTTT.

This clone was observed a single time. The V gene is TRBV11-2, the J gene TRBJ2-7; 8 bases agree with TRBD2. The CDR3 consists of 17 residues. J was trimmed by 6 bases and V by 0 bases; bases with no gene match: 13. Germline V CDR1 and CDR2: SGHAT, FQNNGV. In nucleotides, the CDR3 is TGTGCCAGCAGCTTAGAAGGTAGCGGGATGTTCGGGGGCGAGCAGTACTTC. Protein: CASSLEGSGMFGGEQYF.

The gene calls are TRBV5-1 and TRBJ2-1, with TRBD2 matching over 12 bases. V shed 4 bases, J shed 7 bases, and the junction held 6 bases outside the gene matches. Germline CDR1 and CDR2: SGHRS and YFSETQ. This CDR3 is 15 amino acids long. For the CDR3, the DNA is TGCGCCAGCAGCGTGACTAGCGGGAGCGGGAATGAGCAGTTCTTC. It translates to CASSVTSGSGNEQFF.

This clone came up once. V is TRBV7-2 and J is TRBJ1-2; TRBD1 is a possible D gene (5 bases). Germline CDR1 is SGHTA and CDR2 is FQGNSA. V lost 5 bases and J lost 1, with 14 bases in between. The CDR3 loop spans 15 amino acids. CDR3 sequence: CASSTRTGFNYGYTF. The DNA for the CDR3 is TGTGCCAGCAGCACCCGAACAGGCTTTAACTATGGCTACACCTTC.

V is TRBV7-9 and J is TRBJ2-3, with 13 bases aligning to TRBD2. V lost 5 bases and J lost 1; bases outside the gene matches: 9. The CDR3 runs 18 residues. Germline V gives CDR1 SEHNR, CDR2 FQNEAQ (reference sequence). The CDR3, as DNA: TGTGCCAGCAGCCCACAGGGACTAGCGGGGTGGGGCACAGATACGCAGTATTTT. This gives the protein CASSPQGLAGWGTDTQYF.

The chain joins TRBV28 to TRBJ2-2, with D possibly matching TRBD2 (5 bases). This CDR3 has 16 amino acids. CDR1 is MDHEN and CDR2 is SYDVKM in the germline V gene. V shed 1 base and J shed 4 bases, with 13 bases lying between them. This CDR3 is CASSLFLLEGTGELFF. The CDR3 DNA is TGTGCCAGCAGTTTATTTCTCCTCGAGGGCACCGGGGAGCTGTTTTTT.

The J gene is TRBJ2-7, the V gene TRBV6-5, with 12 bases lining up with TRBD1. The CDR3 consists of 15 residues. After removal of 6 bases from V and 5 bases from J, the junction contained 8 bases not matched to a gene. Germline V lookup: CDR1 MNHEY, CDR2 SVGAGI. CDR3 sequence: CASRSTGTGGHEQYF. The CDR3 nucleotides read TGTGCCAGCAGATCAACCGGGACAGGGGGCCACGAGCAGTACTTC.